This entry features one T cell receptor beta chain sequence. What it recognizes is unknown. The data belong to a study of T cell repertoires in cytomegalovirus infection. Background on the study: Both a matching HLA type and CMV infection were indicated by public TCR beta signatures. Findings and limits, study-wide: Ex vivo, HLA-C-restricted CMV-specific TCR beta clonotypes prevailed over the rest of the response. The study identified carriers of CMV plus the relevant HLA from cumulative public TCR beta family frequency.

TCRdb re-analysed the reads in MiXCR, keeping a single row per CDR3 protein. The sample contains about 270,000 distinct CDR3 sequences, about 20% of which appear only once. This receptor was taken from a human donor in good health (CMV status not recorded). Some clones in this sample may be carry-over from other donors' samples. Here the sequenced sample was cultured PBMCs, taken from culture after CMV antigen stimulation.

CDR3: CASSFLLPHDEQFF. CDR3 in DNA: TGTGCCAGCAGTTTTCTCCTCCCACACGATGAGCAGTTCTTC. The chain uses TRBV27 and TRBJ2-1; D uncertain. The germline CDR1 and CDR2 sequences are MNHEY and SMNVEV (reference sequence). The CDR3 contains 14 residues. Trimming pared 3 bases from V and 8 bases from J, leaving 14 bases between.